The entry below gives a single T cell receptor (beta chain) sequence along with its context. The record originates from a study of blood T cell repertoires in COVID-19. The CDR3 length is 16 residues. Germline V lookup: CDR1 SGHTA, CDR2 FQGTGA. With V trimmed by 5 bases and J by 1 base, 7 bases remained unmatched. Sequencing used immunoSEQ multiplex PCR; TCRdb keeps in-frame clones, though not all of them. The table shows under 250,000 clones, with over 75% occurring only once. The sequencing input was PBMCs or T cells enriched from blood (not recorded which). This TCR derives from a man aged 30 to 39 with acute COVID-19. The chain uses TRBV7-3 and TRBJ1-2, with 10 bases lining up with TRBD1. CDR3 coding DNA: TGTGCCAGCAGCCCGACAGGGGGCGCGGGTAACTATGGCTACACCTTC. It translates to CASSPTGGAGNYGYTF.